Listed below are T cell receptor beta chains from one sample, sequenced in a study of Ad26.COV2.S vaccination and SARS-CoV-2 variants. Repertoires were generated with immunoSEQ multiplex PCR, while TCRdb's copy carries only in-frame clones and drops some. This repertoire shows more than 300,000 clones, 70% to 90% found once; its top ten account for around 10%. Sample: peripheral blood, taken in a trial of Ad26.COV2.S vaccine versus placebo. All receptors derive from a person aged 18 to 59 who received the Ad26.COV2.S COVID-19 vaccine or a placebo. CDR3s include the opening cysteine and the closing phenylalanine or tryptophan. Each record gives: V gene, J gene, CDR3 protein.

TRBV19,TRBJ1-1,CASNQGFLNTEAFF
TRBV4-3,TRBJ1-2,CASSQDLGGLYGYTF
TRBV7-9,TRBJ1-1,CASSSWGVGLDTEAFF
TRBV7-5,TRBJ1-6,CVRSSRGNDF
TRBV19,TRBJ1-2,CASSMDGILYGYTF
TRBV10-1,TRBJ1-6,CASSENRLENSPLHF
TRBV6-4,TRBJ2-3,CATSSGAGHSTDTQYF
TRBV12-3/TRBV12-4,TRBJ2-7,CASSFTPLEQYF
TRBV3-1/TRBV3-2,TRBJ2-7,CASSQGSSVAYEQYF
TRBV19,TRBJ1-1,CASRMSGGYTEAFF
TRBV7-6,TRBJ1-1,CASSLDTGLGDTEAFF
TRBV7-9,TRBJ2-3,CASSSTSTDTQYF
TRBV24-1,TRBJ2-2,CATSAVEGYTGELFF
TRBV18,TRBJ2-3,CASSPVGRAGRDTQYF
TRBV3-1/TRBV3-2,TRBJ1-5,CASSQTAGGQPQHF
TRBV6-5,TRBJ2-7,CASTSWWTGDPEQYF
TRBV19,TRBJ1-5,CASSMGSLSNQPQHF
TRBV28,TRBJ2-3,CASSSQGARTDTQYF
TRBV5-1,TRBJ2-1,CASSLEKGGEQFF
TRBV4-3,TRBJ2-1,CASSHLPGSGRDEQFF
TRBV28,TRBJ2-1,CASSFMGLAGAYNEQFF
TRBV11-3,TRBJ2-1,CASSLTGADYNEQFF
TRBV5-4,TRBJ2-7,CASSLIGTDYEQYF
TRBV19,TRBJ2-5,CANEGRAPCQETQYF
TRBV6-6,TRBJ1-4,CASSFRPLREKLFF
TRBV4-3,TRBJ1-2,CASSPVAPGRANYGYTF
TRBV12-3/TRBV12-4,TRBJ2-7,CASTLGGSYEQYF
TRBV5-1,TRBJ1-4,CASTNGGNGEKLFF
TRBV30,TRBJ1-3,CAWTPESSGNTIYF
TRBV18,TRBJ2-7,CASSPTRSSYEQYF
TRBV2,TRBJ1-2,CASSEDHREGYGYTF
TRBV27,TRBJ2-6,CASSWLDPGANVLTF
TRBV19,TRBJ1-5,CASSGTGNQPQHF
TRBV19,TRBJ2-4,CASSIDDRVGKLQYF
TRBV6-5,TRBJ1-1,CASSYGSGTEAFF
TRBV28,TRBJ2-7,CASADVGLAGGSRIYEQYF
TRBV7-9,TRBJ1-4,CASSLVVGEYEKLFF
TRBV19,TRBJ2-6,CASSIERQGARGANVLTF
TRBV28,TRBJ1-5,CASSQQRQPQHF
TRBV28,TRBJ1-2,CASSFQQARYGYTF
TRBV4-1,TRBJ1-5,CATTPTGGVNQPQHF
TRBV2,TRBJ2-5,CASSESQGGTRETQYF
TRBV4-2,TRBJ1-2,CASSQDVGYTF
TRBV5-1,TRBJ1-1,CASSFLQGPTEAFF
TRBV10-3,TRBJ2-7,CAITGPNSYEQYF
TRBV12-3/TRBV12-4,TRBJ2-1,CASSFPPEQFF
TRBV30,TRBJ1-3,CAWSLTRNTIYF
TRBV5-6,TRBJ2-5,CASSLDWEETQYF
TRBV13,TRBJ1-2,CASSLGSSSNYGYTF
TRBV2,TRBJ1-3,CASSAWQGTGNTIYF
TRBV7-9,TRBJ2-6,CASSLFQSGANVLTF
TRBV24-1,TRBJ2-5,CAISEAAGETQYF
TRBV6-5,TRBJ2-7,CASSSDRGYEQYF
TRBV4-1,TRBJ2-7,CASSRTGTGVDEQYF